The 30 T cell receptor beta chains given below trace back to one sample, sequenced in a study of control samples from healthy donors and cancer patients. Repertoires were generated with immunoSEQ multiplex PCR, while TCRdb's copy carries only in-frame clones and drops some. The sample has about 49,000 clones, 65% to 90% seen once; the top ten hold less than 3.5%. Source material: PBMCs. The receptors derive from a woman aged 45-59 years with lung cancer.

This rearrangement joins TRBV3-1 (or the pseudogene TRBV3-2) to TRBJ2-2; D gene unclear. The V end lost 4 bases, the J end lost 5 bases, and 11 bases lay between the germline ends. Per germline, CDR1 LGHDT and CDR2 YNNKEL (reference sequence). This CDR3 has 14 amino acids. CDR3 DNA: TGTGCCAGCAGCCCGATACTCGGGACCGGGGAGCTGTTTTTT. This sequence encodes CASSPILGTGELFF.

The chain combines TRBV4-3 with TRBJ1-3; D is uncertain. Germline lookup yields CDR1 LGHNA and CDR2 YSLEER. The CDR3 is 15 amino acids. V lost 0 bases and J lost 0, with 6 bases in between. CDR3 region: CASSQEAISGNTIYF. CDR3 nucleotides: TGCGCCAGCAGCCAAGAGGCAATCTCTGGAAACACCATATATTTT.

The chain employs TRBV5-4 and TRBJ2-3; possibly TRBD2 for D (5 bases). Germline lookup yields CDR1 SGHNT and CDR2 YYREEE (reference sequence). The CDR3 sequence is 11 residues long. V was pared by 6 bases and J by 11 bases, with 13 bases between. CDR3 DNA: TGTGCCAGCACCAACGGACGGGGGCAGTATTTT. Protein sequence: CASTNGRGQYF.

The chain couples TRBV4-3 to TRBJ1-1; D unresolved. The CDR3 contains 14 residues. Germline CDR1 is LGHNA and CDR2 is YSLEER. Trimming took 0 bases from V and 3 from J, leaving 8 bases between them. This chain's CDR3 is CASSQEWTYTEAFF. The CDR3 nucleotides are TGCGCCAGCAGCCAAGAGTGGACCTACACTGAAGCTTTCTTT.

The genes are TRBV6-2 or TRBV6-3 and TRBJ2-7, with D perhaps being TRBD1 or TRBD2 (5 bases each). Germline V gives CDR1 MNHEY, CDR2 SVGEGT. This CDR3 has 12 residues. Trimming took 4 bases from V and 6 from J, leaving 10 bases between them. The CDR3 reads CASSSVGGEQYF. CDR3 nucleotides: TGTGCCAGCAGTTCAGTTGGGGGCGAGCAGTACTTC.

By sample share, this clone is medium-sized (0.01 to 0.1%). The chain combines TRBV24-1 with TRBJ2-2, with D tentatively TRBD1 or TRBD2 (5 bases each). The germline V gene has CDR1 KGHDR and CDR2 SFDVKD. The V end lost 5 bases, the J end lost 1 base, and 19 bases lay between the germline ends. The CDR3 contains 18 residues. DNA for the CDR3: TGTGCCACCAGTGTTGACCCCCGGGACGGACAGAACACCGGGGAGCTGTTTTTT. It is translated as CATSVDPRDGQNTGELFF.

V and J are TRBV28 and TRBJ1-2; 8 bases fit TRBD1. CDR3 length: 14 amino acids. Germline CDR1 is MDHEN and CDR2 is SYDVKM. In DNA, the CDR3 is TGTTTAGCGTTGGAGTCCAGGGGGCGCTATGGCTACACCTTC. Translating gives CLALESRGRYGYTF.

The V gene is TRBV19, the J gene TRBJ1-2, with 10 bases aligning to TRBD1. Trimming at V came to 5 bases and at J to 4 bases, leaving 13 bases not matched to a gene. CDR3 length: 17 amino acids. The germline CDR1 and CDR2 sequences are LNHDA and SQIVND (reference sequence). The CDR3 loop reads CASSGGTGDLFSYGYTF. CDR3 sequence (DNA): TGTGCCAGTAGTGGAGGGACAGGGGACCTTTTCTCCTATGGCTACACCTTC.

The chain recombines TRBV27 with TRBJ1-1; D is ambiguous. CDR1 is MNHEY and CDR2 is SMNVEV in the germline V gene (reference sequence). Trimming removed 9 bases from V and 2 bases from J, with 13 bases in between. The CDR3 contains 13 residues. CDR3 DNA sequence: TGTGCCAGTCATCGTCAGGTCAACACTGAAGCTTTCTTT. It translates to CASHRQVNTEAFF.

The chain couples TRBV24-1 to TRBJ1-2, with TRBD1 matching over 7 bases. Germline CDR1 is KGHDR and CDR2 is SFDVKD. J lost 8 bases, V lost 5 bases, and 4 bases had no gene match. CDR3 length: 12 residues. In DNA form, the CDR3 reads TGTGCCACCAGTGTACAGGGGCACGGCTACACCTTC. Protein sequence: CATSVQGHGYTF.

The chain recombines TRBV14 with TRBJ2-1; D is undetermined. V lost 0 bases and J lost 1, with 16 bases in between. The CDR3 loop spans 18 amino acids. The germline V gene encodes CDR1 SGHDN and CDR2 FVKESK. Here the CDR3 DNA reads TGTGCCAGCAGCCAAGAAAGAAAGGCCCTCTTTTCCTACAATGAGCAGTTCTTC. Translation gives CASSQERKALFSYNEQFF. The full variable domain, completed using reference TRBV14 and TRBJ2-1, is EAGVTQFPSHSVIEKGQTVTLRCDPISGHDNLYWYRRVMGKEIKFLLHFVKESKQDESGMPNNRFLAERTGGTYSTLKVQPAELEDSGVYFCASSQERKALFSYNEQFFGPGTRLTVL.

This clone was found a few times. V and J are TRBV11-3 and TRBJ1-6; D perhaps matches TRBD1 (6 bases). The germline CDR1 and CDR2 sequences are SGHNT and YENEEA. CDR3 length: 12 amino acids. Trimming pared 8 bases from V and 6 bases from J, leaving 8 bases between. The CDR3 sequence: CASGQFNSPLHF. CDR3 bases: TGTGCCAGCGGACAGTTTAATTCACCCCTCCACTTT.

This rearrangement joins TRBV28 to TRBJ1-1; perhaps TRBD1 as D (5 bases). V was clipped by 0 bases and J by 8 bases, with 7 bases between them. The germline gives CDR1 MDHEN, CDR2 SYDVKM. The CDR3 is 12 amino acids. In DNA form, the CDR3 reads TGTGCCAGCAGTTTATGGGGGGGGGAAGCTTTCTTT. It translates to CASSLWGGEAFF.

The chain combines TRBV7-2 with TRBJ1-1, with D unclear. The CDR3 length is 12 residues. In germline, CDR1 is SGHTA, CDR2 FQGNSA. The V end lost 3 bases, the J end lost 4 bases, and 6 bases lay between the germline ends. The DNA of the CDR3 is TGTGCCAGCAGCTTGGTGGCCACTGAAGCTTTCTTT. Its protein product is CASSLVATEAFF.

Of note for this clone: The sample has other DNA sequences that encode this CDR3 too. CDR3 sequence: CASSLSLNTEAFF. The CDR3 DNA reads as TGTGCCAGCAGCCTCAGCCTTAACACTGAAGCTTTCTTT. The V and J genes are TRBV28 and TRBJ1-1; D not certain. V lost 6 bases to trimming and J lost 2 bases, with 10 bases between them. Germline CDR1 reads MDHEN; CDR2 reads SYDVKM. This CDR3 region has 13 residues.

This clone showed up just a few times. V and J are TRBV6-1 and TRBJ1-2, with D unresolved. From germline, CDR1 is MNHNS and CDR2 SASEGT. The length of the CDR3 is 13 residues. V lost 2 bases, J lost 8 bases, and 12 bases lay in between. The CDR3 spells CASSESRVGGYTF. The CDR3 nucleotides read TGTGCCAGCAGTGAATCAAGGGTTGGAGGCTACACCTTC.

CDR3 sequence reads: CASSLEQVGGAFF. In DNA form, the CDR3 reads TGTGCCAGCAGCTTGGAACAGGTTGGAGGGGCTTTCTTT. This rearrangement joins TRBV5-5 to TRBJ1-1, with D perhaps matching TRBD1 (5 bases). CDR1 SGHKS and CDR2 YYEKEE come from the germline V gene (reference sequence). The ends were cut back, 0 bases at V and 11 bases at J, with 14 bases in the middle. The CDR3 runs to 13 residues.

V gene TRBV7-8 combines with J gene TRBJ1-4, with D possibly TRBD1 on 6 matching bases. The CDR3 is 15 amino acids. The V gene's germline CDR1 is SGHVS and CDR2 FQNEAQ. V lost 1 base and J lost 8, with 14 bases in between. This CDR3 is CASSLGPLGGEKLFF. As DNA, the CDR3 is TGTGCCAGCAGCTTAGGGCCTTTAGGGGGGGAAAAACTGTTTTTT.

V and J are TRBV28 and TRBJ1-5; no clear D gene. Germline V lookup: CDR1 MDHEN, CDR2 SYDVKM. CDR3 length: 13 amino acids. V lost 5 bases to trimming and J lost 2 bases, with 7 bases between them. This CDR3 is CASSPGGNQPQHF. The DNA of the CDR3 is TGTGCCAGCAGTCCTGGTGGCAATCAGCCCCAGCATTTT.

The chain has TRBV7-3 and TRBJ1-1, with D hard to call. The V gene lost 5 bases and the J gene lost 3 bases, with 10 bases spanning the gap. The CDR3 is 13 residues long. Germline CDR1 SGHTA, CDR2 FQGTGA. The CDR3 reads CASSLQPYTEAFF. The CDR3 DNA reads as TGTGCCAGCAGCCTCCAGCCCTACACTGAAGCTTTCTTT.

The chain carries TRBV6-4 and TRBJ2-7, with 10 nucleotides matching TRBD2. There are 13 residues in the CDR3. Looked up from germline, CDR1 is MRHNA and CDR2 is SNTAGT. V trimming: 4 bases; J trimming: 4 bases; junction bases outside the gene matches: 1. CDR3 bases: TGTGCCAGCAGTGTAGCGGGGGGATACGAGCAGTACTTC. Translation: CASSVAGGYEQYF.

This clone appeared once. The chain combines TRBV2 with TRBJ1-5; TRBD1 might be the D (5 bases). CDR3 length equals 13 residues. V was cut by 10 bases and J by 10 bases, with 20 bases left in between. Per germline, CDR1 SNHLY and CDR2 FYNNEI. CDR3 in amino acids: CAIRRGAAFPQHF. CDR3 DNA: TGTGCCATAAGAAGGGGTGCTGCGTTTCCCCAGCATTTT. The variable domain in full, with the rest retrieved from reference TRBV2 and TRBJ1-5, is EPEVTQTPSHQVTQMGQEVILRCVPISNHLYFYWYRQILGQKVEFLVSFYNNEISEKSEIFDDQFSVERPDGSNFTLKIRSTKLEDSAMYFCAIRRGAAFPQHFGDGTRLSIL.

The V and J genes are TRBV5-1 and TRBJ2-5; 7 positions agree with TRBD2. V trimming: 3 bases; J trimming: 6 bases; junction bases outside the gene matches: 8. CDR3 length: 14 residues. Germline CDR1 SGHRS, CDR2 YFSETQ. The CDR3 protein is CASSSSGTTQTQYF. The DNA of the CDR3 is TGCGCCAGCAGCTCATCCGGGACTACCCAGACCCAGTACTTC.

V gene TRBV20-1 combines with J gene TRBJ2-5; no reliable D call. CDR1 DFQATT and CDR2 SNEGSKA come from the germline V gene (reference sequence). CDR3 size: 11 residues. Deletions cut 0 bases from V and 4 bases from J, with 3 bases between. The CDR3 spells CSAREGETQYF. CDR3 DNA sequence: TGCAGTGCTAGAGAAGGAGAGACCCAGTACTTC.

This clone was detected a few times. The chain employs TRBV11-3 and TRBJ2-7; D is ambiguous. CDR1 and CDR2 from the germline V gene are SGHNT and YENEEA. This CDR3 spans 14 amino acids. V gave up 5 bases and J gave up 0 bases, with 11 bases separating them. In DNA form, the CDR3 reads TGTGCCAGCAGCCCCAGTCGGAGCTCCTACGAGCAGTACTTC. Its protein product is CASSPSRSSYEQYF.

This clone turned up a few times. V gene TRBV30 combines with J gene TRBJ1-5; tentatively, D is TRBD1 (5 bases). The CDR3 sequence is 17 residues long. In germline, CDR1 is GTSNPN, CDR2 SVGIG (reference sequence). The germline V and J ends were trimmed by 0 bases and 6 bases, with 21 bases remaining between them. The CDR3 nucleotides are TGTGCCTGGAGTGTTTCGGGGAGGGGACCCTCGGGTCAGCCCCAGCATTTT. This translates into CAWSVSGRGPSGQPQHF.

V and J are TRBV4-3 and TRBJ2-3; D may be TRBD2 (6 bases). The CDR3 length is 21 residues. V lost 2 bases and J lost 0, with 27 bases in between. Per the germline V gene, CDR1 is LGHNA and CDR2 is YSLEER. The CDR3 protein is CASSQQLTRSLDWGSTDTQYF. CDR3 bases: TGCGCCAGCAGCCAACAATTGACTAGAAGTTTAGATTGGGGAAGCACAGATACGCAGTATTTT.

The chain joins TRBV7-9 to TRBJ1-6; tentative D call: TRBD1 (5 bases). V was clipped by 9 bases and J by 6 bases, with 9 bases between them. The CDR3 length is 12 residues. The V gene's germline CDR1 is SEHNR and CDR2 FQNEAQ (reference sequence). As DNA, the CDR3 is TGTGCCAGTGGGACCGGTAATTCACCCCTCCACTTT. Translated, it gives CASGTGNSPLHF.

V is TRBV19 and J is TRBJ1-4; D is unresolved. Trimming shortened V by 3 bases and J by 6 bases, and 8 bases separated the two germline ends. Germline lookup yields CDR1 LNHDA and CDR2 SQIVND (reference sequence). There are 13 residues in the CDR3. CDR3 amino acids: CASSIAAYEKLFF. The CDR3 DNA reads TGTGCCAGTAGTATCGCCGCTTATGAAAAACTGTTTTTT.

The CDR3 DNA sequence: TGCAGCGAGACAGGGAAGGGAGTCACTGAAGCTTTCTTT. Translated, it gives CSETGKGVTEAFF. The chain links TRBV29-1 to TRBJ1-1; 7 bases line up with TRBD1. This CDR3 is built from 13 residues. With V trimmed by 7 bases and J by 4 bases, 9 bases remained unmatched. Germline assignment: CDR1 SQVTM and CDR2 ANQGSEA.